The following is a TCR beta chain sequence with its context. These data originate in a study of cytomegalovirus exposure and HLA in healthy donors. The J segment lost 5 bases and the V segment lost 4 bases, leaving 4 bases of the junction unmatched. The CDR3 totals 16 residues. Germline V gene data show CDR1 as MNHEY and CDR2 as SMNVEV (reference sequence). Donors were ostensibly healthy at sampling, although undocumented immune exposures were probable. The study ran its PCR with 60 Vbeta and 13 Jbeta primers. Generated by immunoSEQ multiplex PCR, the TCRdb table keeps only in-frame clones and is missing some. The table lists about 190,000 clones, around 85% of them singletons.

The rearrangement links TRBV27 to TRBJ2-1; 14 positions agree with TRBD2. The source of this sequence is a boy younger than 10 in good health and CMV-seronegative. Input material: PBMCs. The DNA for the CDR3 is TGTGCCAGCAGTTCGGGACTAGCGGGAGCTCACAATGAGCAGTTCTTC. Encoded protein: CASSSGLAGAHNEQFF.